This T cell receptor (beta chain) was sequenced for a study of blood T cell repertoires in COVID-19. In the study overall: Both acute and convalescent COVID-19 samples were obtained from the United States, Italy and Spain. In each case, the material was cDNA or gDNA derived from T cells, B-cell-depleted T cells, or PBMCs.

Under the authors' procedure: How many nucleated cells were present was estimated from reference gene primer amplification. Produced via immunoSEQ multiplex PCR; TCRdb's table is partial and in-frame only. The V and J calls and clone size were taken over from that table, and D and trimming were inferred from the DNA. The table has 250,000 to 350,000 clones, 88% seen once. The table lists this clone with many counts. V was clipped by 0 bases and J by 9 bases, with 9 bases between them. Germline CDR1 and CDR2: MNHEY and SMNVEV (reference sequence). The CDR3 sequence is 14 residues long. Sequencing was carried out using peripheral blood. The receptor comes from a woman aged 25-40 years who had recovered from COVID-19. V and J are TRBV27 and TRBJ1-6; no clear D gene. The CDR3 DNA reads TGTGCCAGCAGTTTATCGAGGGTGGCTTCACCCCTCCACTTT. It codes for CASSLSRVASPLHF.